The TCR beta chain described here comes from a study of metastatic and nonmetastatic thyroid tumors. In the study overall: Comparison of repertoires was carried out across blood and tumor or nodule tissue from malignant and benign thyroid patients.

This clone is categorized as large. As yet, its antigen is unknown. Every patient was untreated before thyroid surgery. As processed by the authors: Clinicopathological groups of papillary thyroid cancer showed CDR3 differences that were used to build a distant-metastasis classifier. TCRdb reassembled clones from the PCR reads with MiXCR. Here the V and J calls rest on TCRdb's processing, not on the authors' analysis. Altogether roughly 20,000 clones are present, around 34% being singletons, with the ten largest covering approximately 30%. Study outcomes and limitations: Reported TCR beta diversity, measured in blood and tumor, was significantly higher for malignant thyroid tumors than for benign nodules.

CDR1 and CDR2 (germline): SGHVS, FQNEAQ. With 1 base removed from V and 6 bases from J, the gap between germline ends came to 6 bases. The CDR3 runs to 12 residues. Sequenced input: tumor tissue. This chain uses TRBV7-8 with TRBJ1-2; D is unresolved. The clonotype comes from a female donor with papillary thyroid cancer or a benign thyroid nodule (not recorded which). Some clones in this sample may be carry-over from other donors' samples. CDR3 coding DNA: TGTGCCAGCAGCTTAGTCTCCGATGGCTACACCTTC. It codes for CASSLVSDGYTF.